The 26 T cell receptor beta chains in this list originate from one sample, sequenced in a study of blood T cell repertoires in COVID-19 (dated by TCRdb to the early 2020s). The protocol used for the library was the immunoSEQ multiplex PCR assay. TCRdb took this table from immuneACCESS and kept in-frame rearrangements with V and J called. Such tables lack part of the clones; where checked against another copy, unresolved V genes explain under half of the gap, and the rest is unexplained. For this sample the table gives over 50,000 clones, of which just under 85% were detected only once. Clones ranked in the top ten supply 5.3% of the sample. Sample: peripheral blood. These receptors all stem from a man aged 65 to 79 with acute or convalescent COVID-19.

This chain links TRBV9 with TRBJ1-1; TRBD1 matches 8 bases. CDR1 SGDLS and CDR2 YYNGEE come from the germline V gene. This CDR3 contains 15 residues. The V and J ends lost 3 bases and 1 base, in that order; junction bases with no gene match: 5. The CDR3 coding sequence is TGTGCCAGCAGCGCAGGGGGCGGTACGAACACTGAAGCTTTCTTT. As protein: CASSAGGGTNTEAFF. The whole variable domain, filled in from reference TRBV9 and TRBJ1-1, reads DSGVTQTPKHLITATGQRVTLRCSPRSGDLSVYWYQQSLDQGLQFLIQYYNGEERAKGNILERFSAQQFPDLHSELNLSSLELGDSALYFCASSAGGGTNTEAFFGQGTRLTVV.

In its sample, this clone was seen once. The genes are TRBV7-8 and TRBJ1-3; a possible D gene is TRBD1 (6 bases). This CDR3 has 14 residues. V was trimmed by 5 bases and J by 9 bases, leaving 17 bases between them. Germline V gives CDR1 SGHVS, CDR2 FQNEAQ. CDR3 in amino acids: CASSAGQLIGTIYF. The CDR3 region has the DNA TGTGCCAGCAGCGCAGGACAGTTAATTGGCACCATATATTTT.

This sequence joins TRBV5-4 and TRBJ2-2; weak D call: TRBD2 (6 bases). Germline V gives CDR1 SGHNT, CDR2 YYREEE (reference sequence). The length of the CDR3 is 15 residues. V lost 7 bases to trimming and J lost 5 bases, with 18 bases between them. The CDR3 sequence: CASSPLEGLTGELFF. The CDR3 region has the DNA TGTGCCAGCTCTCCCCTGGAGGGGTTGACCGGGGAGCTGTTTTTT.

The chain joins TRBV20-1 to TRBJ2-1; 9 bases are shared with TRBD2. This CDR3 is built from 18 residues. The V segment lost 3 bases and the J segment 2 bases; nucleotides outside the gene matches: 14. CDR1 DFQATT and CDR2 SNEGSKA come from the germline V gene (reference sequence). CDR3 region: CSASSVSGGYIAYNEQFF. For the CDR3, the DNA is TGCAGTGCTAGTTCGGTTAGCGGGGGATACATCGCCTACAATGAGCAGTTCTTC.

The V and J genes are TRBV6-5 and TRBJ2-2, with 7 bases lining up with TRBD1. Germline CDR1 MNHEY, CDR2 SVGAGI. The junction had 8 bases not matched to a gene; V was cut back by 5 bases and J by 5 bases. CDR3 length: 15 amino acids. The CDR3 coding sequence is TGTGCCAGCAGTCGGACAGGCCCGGGGACCGGGGAGCTGTTTTTT. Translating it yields CASSRTGPGTGELFF.

The CDR3 DNA sequence: TGTGCCAGCAGCTCCGGGAGCTCCTACAATGAGCAGTTCTTC. Translated: CASSSGSSYNEQFF. The V and J genes are TRBV5-4 and TRBJ2-1, with D tentatively TRBD2 (6 bases). Germline loops: CDR1 SGHNT, CDR2 YYREEE (reference sequence). The CDR3 runs 14 residues. Trimming removed 3 bases from V and 0 bases from J, with 7 bases in between.

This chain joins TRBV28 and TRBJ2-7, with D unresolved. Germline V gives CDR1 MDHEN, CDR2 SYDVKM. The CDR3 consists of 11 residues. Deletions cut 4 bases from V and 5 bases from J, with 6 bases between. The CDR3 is CASSSPDEQYF. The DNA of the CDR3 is TGTGCCAGCAGTTCCCCAGACGAGCAGTACTTC.

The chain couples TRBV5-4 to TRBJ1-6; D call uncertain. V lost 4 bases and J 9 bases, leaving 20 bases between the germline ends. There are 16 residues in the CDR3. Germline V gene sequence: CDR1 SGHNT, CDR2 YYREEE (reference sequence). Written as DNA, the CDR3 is TGTGCCAGCAGCGCAGTGCCGCAGGTGGAGGGTTCACCCCTCCACTTT. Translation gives CASSAVPQVEGSPLHF.

CDR3 residues: CASSPGLPSGANVLTF. CDR3 in DNA: TGTGCCAGCTCACCGGGACTGCCCTCTGGGGCCAACGTCCTGACTTTC. The genes are TRBV18 and TRBJ2-6; possible D gene TRBD2, 6 bases. The V end lost 3 bases, the J end lost 0 bases, and 9 bases lay between the germline ends. The CDR3 is 16 amino acids. CDR1 KGHSH and CDR2 LQKENI come from the germline V gene.

The DNA for the CDR3 is TGCGCCAGCAGCGGGACTAGCGGCACCGGGGAGCTGTTTTTT. The encoded protein is CASSGTSGTGELFF. The J gene is TRBJ2-2, the V gene TRBV5-1; 11 positions match TRBD2. The ends lost 4 bases at V and 4 bases at J; junction bases unmatched: 0. From germline, CDR1 is SGHRS and CDR2 YFSETQ. The CDR3 is made up of 14 amino acids.

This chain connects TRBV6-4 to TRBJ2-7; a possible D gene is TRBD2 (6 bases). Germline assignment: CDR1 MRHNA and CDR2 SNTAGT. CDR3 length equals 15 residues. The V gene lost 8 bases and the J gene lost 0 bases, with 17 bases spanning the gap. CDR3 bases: TGTGCCAGCCCGATGGCAGGAGGGAGCTCCTACGAGCAGTACTTC. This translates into CASPMAGGSSYEQYF.

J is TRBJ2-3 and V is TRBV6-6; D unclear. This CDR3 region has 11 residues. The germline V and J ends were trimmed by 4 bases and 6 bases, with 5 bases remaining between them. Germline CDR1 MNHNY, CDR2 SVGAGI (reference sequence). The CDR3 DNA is TGTGCCAGCAGTTTCGTCGATACGCAGTATTTT. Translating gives CASSFVDTQYF.

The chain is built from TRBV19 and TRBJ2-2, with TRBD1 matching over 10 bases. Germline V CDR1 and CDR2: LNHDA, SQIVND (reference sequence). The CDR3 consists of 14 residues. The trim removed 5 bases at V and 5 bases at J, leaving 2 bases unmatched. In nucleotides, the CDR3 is TGTGCCAGTAGTTCGGACAGGGGGACCGGGGAGCTGTTTTTT. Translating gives CASSSDRGTGELFF.

CDR3 DNA sequence: TGTGCCAGCTCACCCGGGACAGGGACTTTTGGAAAACTGTTTTTT. It yields the protein CASSPGTGTFGKLFF. This chain connects TRBV18 to TRBJ1-4, with 9 bases fitting TRBD1. Trimming removed 3 bases from V and 10 bases from J; junction bases left unmatched: 9. The CDR3 runs 15 residues. CDR1 is KGHSH, CDR2 LQKENI, per germline.

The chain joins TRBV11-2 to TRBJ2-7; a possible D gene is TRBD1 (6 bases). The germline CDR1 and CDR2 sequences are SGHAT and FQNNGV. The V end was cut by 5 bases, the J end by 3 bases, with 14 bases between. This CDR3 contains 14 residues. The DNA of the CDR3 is TGTGCCAGCAGCCAGCTCACAGGGTTCTACGAGCAGTACTTC. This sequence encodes CASSQLTGFYEQYF.

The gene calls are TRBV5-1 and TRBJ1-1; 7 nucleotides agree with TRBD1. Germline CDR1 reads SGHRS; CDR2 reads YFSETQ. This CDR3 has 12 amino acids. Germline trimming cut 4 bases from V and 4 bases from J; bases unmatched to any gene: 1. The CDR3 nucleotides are TGCGCCAGCAGCCAGGGGGGCACTGAAGCTTTCTTT. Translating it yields CASSQGGTEAFF.

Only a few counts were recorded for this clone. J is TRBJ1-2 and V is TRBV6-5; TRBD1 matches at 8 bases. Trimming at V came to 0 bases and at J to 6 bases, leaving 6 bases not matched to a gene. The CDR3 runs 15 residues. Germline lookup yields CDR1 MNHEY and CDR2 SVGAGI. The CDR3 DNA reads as TGTGCCAGCAGTTACTCGGGCCAGGGGGCTCATGGCTACACCTTC. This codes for CASSYSGQGAHGYTF.

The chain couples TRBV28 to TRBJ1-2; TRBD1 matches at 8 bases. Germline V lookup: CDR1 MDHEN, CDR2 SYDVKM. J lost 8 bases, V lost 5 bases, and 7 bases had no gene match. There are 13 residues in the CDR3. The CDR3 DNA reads TGTGCCAGCAGTCGACCGACAGGGGTAGGCTACACCTTC. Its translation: CASSRPTGVGYTF.

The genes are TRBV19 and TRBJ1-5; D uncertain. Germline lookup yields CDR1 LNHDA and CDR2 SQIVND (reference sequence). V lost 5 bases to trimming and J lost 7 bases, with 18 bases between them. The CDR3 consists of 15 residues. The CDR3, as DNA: TGTGCCAGTAGTCCCCAGCAGGCTCGAGAACAGCCCCAGCATTTT. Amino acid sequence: CASSPQQAREQPQHF.

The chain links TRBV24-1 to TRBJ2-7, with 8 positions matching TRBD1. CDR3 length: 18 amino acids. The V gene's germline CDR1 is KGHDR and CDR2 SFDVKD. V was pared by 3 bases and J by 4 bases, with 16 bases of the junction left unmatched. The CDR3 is CATSDLAMDRVRPYEQYF. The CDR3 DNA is TGTGCCACCAGTGATCTTGCTATGGACAGGGTGAGGCCTTACGAGCAGTACTTC.

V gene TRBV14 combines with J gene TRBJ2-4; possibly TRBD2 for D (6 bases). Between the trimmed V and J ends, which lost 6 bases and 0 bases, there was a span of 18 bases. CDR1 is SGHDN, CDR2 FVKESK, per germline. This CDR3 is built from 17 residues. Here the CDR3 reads CASSGMRAGLAKNIQYF. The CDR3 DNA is TGTGCCAGCAGTGGAATGCGGGCGGGATTAGCCAAAAACATTCAGTACTTC.

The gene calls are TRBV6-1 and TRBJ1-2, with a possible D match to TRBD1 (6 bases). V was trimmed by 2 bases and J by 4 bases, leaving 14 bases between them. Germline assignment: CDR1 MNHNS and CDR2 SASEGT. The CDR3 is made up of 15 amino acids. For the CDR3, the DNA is TGTGCCAGCAGTGAATACTACAGGGAAGTCTATGGCTACACCTTC. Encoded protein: CASSEYYREVYGYTF.

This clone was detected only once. This CDR3 reads CASSLDQSGANVLTF. DNA of the CDR3: TGCGCCAGCAGCTTGGACCAGTCTGGGGCCAACGTCCTGACTTTC. This chain links TRBV5-1 with TRBJ2-6; D unresolved. V shed 0 bases and J shed 1 base, with 5 bases lying between them. Germline loops: CDR1 SGHRS, CDR2 YFSETQ. The CDR3 sequence is 15 residues long.

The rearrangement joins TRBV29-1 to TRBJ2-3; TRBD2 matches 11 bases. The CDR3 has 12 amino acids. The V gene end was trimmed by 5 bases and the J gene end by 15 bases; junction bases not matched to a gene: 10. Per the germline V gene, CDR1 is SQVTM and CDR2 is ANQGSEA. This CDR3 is CSVLLLAGALYF. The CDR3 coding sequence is TGCAGCGTTTTGTTACTAGCGGGGGCCCTTTATTTT.

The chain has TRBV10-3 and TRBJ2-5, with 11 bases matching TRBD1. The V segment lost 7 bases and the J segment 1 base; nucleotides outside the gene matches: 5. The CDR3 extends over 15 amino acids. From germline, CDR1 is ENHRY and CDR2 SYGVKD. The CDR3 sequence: CAINPGQGGQETQYF. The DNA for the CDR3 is TGTGCCATCAACCCGGGACAGGGGGGCCAAGAGACCCAGTACTTC.

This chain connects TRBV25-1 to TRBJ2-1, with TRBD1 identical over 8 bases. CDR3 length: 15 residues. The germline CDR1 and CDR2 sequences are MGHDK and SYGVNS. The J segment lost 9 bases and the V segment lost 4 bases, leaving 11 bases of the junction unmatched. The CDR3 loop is CASSVRDRQLREQFF. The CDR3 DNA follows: TGTGCCAGCAGTGTCCGGGACAGGCAGCTGCGTGAGCAGTTCTTC.